A single sample is the source of the 17 T cell receptor beta chains below, sequenced in a study of cytomegalovirus exposure and HLA in healthy donors. Both 60 Vbeta primers and 13 Jbeta primers went into the PCR. The data were produced by immunoSEQ multiplex PCR, yet TCRdb's version contains in-frame clones alone and is incomplete. Found here are 100,000 to 150,000 clones; the top ten clones hold approximately 0.99%. Sequenced sample: PBMCs. Every receptor here comes from a man between 18 and 35 years old in good health and CMV-seronegative.

V is TRBV9 and J is TRBJ2-4; D possibly corresponds to TRBD2 (7 bases). The germline V gene has CDR1 SGDLS and CDR2 YYNGEE. This CDR3 has 14 residues. Trimming stripped 5 bases from V and 4 bases from J, with 13 bases between. This CDR3 is CASSEGGLKNIQYF. Here the CDR3 DNA reads TGTGCCAGCAGTGAGGGGGGGTTAAAAAACATTCAGTACTTC.

The chain uses TRBV7-9 and TRBJ2-7; a possible D gene is TRBD1 (6 bases). Germline lookup yields CDR1 SEHNR and CDR2 FQNEAQ (reference sequence). The CDR3 contains 14 residues. Trimming pared 6 bases from V and 3 bases from J, leaving 15 bases between. For the CDR3, the DNA is TGTGCCAGCAGGCCGTCAGGGGAAAGCTACGAGCAGTACTTC. Translating gives CASRPSGESYEQYF.

CDR3 residues: CASSRTELNEQFF. The DNA of the CDR3 is TGTGCCAGCAGCCGAACAGAACTCAATGAGCAGTTCTTC. The chain links TRBV27 to TRBJ2-1; no definite D call. Germline V gene lookup returns CDR1 MNHEY and CDR2 SMNVEV (reference sequence). The CDR3 runs 13 residues. V gave up 6 bases and J gave up 6 bases, with 12 bases separating them.

The V and J genes are TRBV15 and TRBJ2-7; D is ambiguous. Germline V lookup: CDR1 LNHNV, CDR2 YYDKDF (reference sequence). V was cut by 0 bases and J by 0 bases, with 6 bases left in between. The length of the CDR3 is 14 residues. This CDR3 is CATSRDRNSYEQYF. As DNA, the CDR3 is TGTGCCACCAGCAGAGACCGTAACTCCTACGAGCAGTACTTC. Complete variable domain (other parts from reference TRBV15 and TRBJ2-7): DAMVIQNPRYQVTQFGKPVTLSCSQTLNHNVMYWYQQKSSQAPKLLFHYYDKDFNNEADTPDNFQSRRPNTSFCFLDIRSPGLGDTAMYLCATSRDRNSYEQYFGPGTRLTVT.

The chain has TRBV5-4 and TRBJ1-2, with TRBD1 identical over 10 bases. Trimming took 2 bases from V and 8 from J; bases not matched to a gene: 9. The CDR3 is 15 amino acids. CDR1 and CDR2 from the germline V gene are SGHNT and YYREEE (reference sequence). The CDR3 loop is CASSFPGQGDSGYTF. The CDR3 nucleotides are TGTGCCAGCAGCTTCCCTGGACAGGGGGATTCAGGCTACACCTTC.

This chain joins TRBV25-1 and TRBJ1-5; TRBD1 is a possible D gene (6 bases). From germline, CDR1 is MGHDK and CDR2 SYGVNS. V was trimmed by 6 bases and J by 0 bases, leaving 9 bases between them. This CDR3 region has 14 residues. In nucleotides, the CDR3 is TGTGCCAGCAGGGGAGGGGGTAGCAATCAGCCCCAGCATTTT. Encoded protein: CASRGGGSNQPQHF.

This rearrangement joins TRBV29-1 to TRBJ2-7, with a weak D call TRBD2 (6 bases). The CDR3 loop spans 13 amino acids. Trimming removed 6 bases from V and 2 bases from J, with 14 bases in between. The germline V gene has CDR1 SQVTM and CDR2 ANQGSEA. The CDR3 protein is CSVGMAGPYEQYF. CDR3 bases: TGCAGCGTGGGGATGGCGGGACCCTACGAGCAGTACTTC.

The chain is built from TRBV4-2 and TRBJ2-5; D is possibly TRBD1 (6 bases). The J call is uncertain, as TRBJ2-7 better fits the DNA end. The CDR3 totals 15 residues. The germline CDR1 and CDR2 sequences are LGHNA and YNFKEQ. The CDR3 region is CASSNIPRGNYEQYF. The DNA of the CDR3 is TGTGCCAGCAGCAATATACCCAGGGGTAACTACGAGCAGTACTTC.

The rearrangement joins TRBV6-5 to TRBJ1-5, with D perhaps TRBD1 (5 bases). Germline V gene lookup returns CDR1 MNHEY and CDR2 SVGAGI. The ends were cut back, 6 bases at V and 4 bases at J, with 13 bases in the middle. The CDR3 runs 14 residues. The CDR3: CASSDRTGNQPQHF. CDR3 sequence (DNA): TGTGCCAGCAGCGACAGAACTGGGAATCAGCCCCAGCATTTT.

The chain combines TRBV10-1 with TRBJ2-7; 8 bases map to TRBD2. In germline, CDR1 is WNHNN, CDR2 SYGVQD (reference sequence). This CDR3 comprises 20 residues. The trim removed 2 bases at V and 0 bases at J, leaving 18 bases unmatched. CDR3 DNA: TGCGCCAGCAGTGAGATCCCCCTTTCTCTAGCGGGTATAACCTCCTACGAGCAGTACTTC. Protein sequence: CASSEIPLSLAGITSYEQYF.

V and J are TRBV27 and TRBJ2-7; TRBD2 agrees at 9 bases. V gave up 2 bases and J gave up 0 bases; unmatched junction bases: 14. Germline assignment: CDR1 MNHEY and CDR2 SMNVEV (reference sequence). The CDR3 is 19 amino acids. DNA of the CDR3: TGTGCCAGCAGTTTACAGGGAGAGGGCGGGAGGGGAAACTCCTACGAGCAGTACTTC. Protein: CASSLQGEGGRGNSYEQYF.

The chain couples TRBV5-1 to TRBJ2-3, with a tentative D call TRBD2 (6 bases). Germline-derived CDR1 and CDR2 are SGHRS and YFSETQ. V was cut by 0 bases and J by 4 bases, with 12 bases left in between. The CDR3 has 15 amino acids. The CDR3 loop reads CASSLGLGGSDTQYF. CDR3 bases: TGCGCCAGCAGCTTGGGACTAGGTGGCTCAGATACGCAGTATTTT.

J is TRBJ2-4 and V is TRBV7-6, with 10 positions matching TRBD2. CDR3 length: 19 amino acids. Trimming cost V 1 base and J 0 bases; bases outside gene matches: 9. The V gene's germline CDR1 is SGHVS and CDR2 FNYEAQ. CDR3 sequence reads: CASSLGPAGGPRAKNIQYF. CDR3 nucleotides: TGTGCCAGCAGCTTAGGCCCAGCGGGGGGGCCGAGAGCCAAAAACATTCAGTACTTC.

The chain employs TRBV4-1 and TRBJ2-1; weak D call: TRBD2 (5 bases). The CDR3 spans 16 residues. V gave up 4 bases and J gave up 7 bases, with 20 bases separating them. Germline assignment: CDR1 MGHRA and CDR2 YSYEKL. The CDR3 nucleotides are TGCGCCAGCAGCCGGAGCCCGGGCAACTCGGGGAATGAGCAGTTCTTC. Its translation: CASSRSPGNSGNEQFF.

The CDR3, as DNA: TGTGCCAGCAGCCACGGCGGCTACAATGAGCAGTTCTTC. This codes for CASSHGGYNEQFF. This chain links TRBV5-6 with TRBJ2-1; D is unresolved. The CDR3 contains 13 residues. Trimming stripped 4 bases from V and 3 bases from J, with 8 bases between. Germline lookup yields CDR1 SGHDT and CDR2 YYEEEE. Using reference TRBV5-6 and TRBJ2-1 for the parts outside the CDR3, the full variable domain is DAGVTQSPTHLIKTRGQQVTLRCSPKSGHDTVSWYQQALGQGPQFIFQYYEEEERQRGNFPDRFSGHQFPNYSSELNVNALLLGDSALYLCASSHGGYNEQFFGPGTRLTVL.

The CDR3 reads CASSSPPGSTGNTEAFF. CDR3 bases: TGCGCCAGCAGCTCCCCCCCCGGGTCTACAGGGAACACTGAAGCTTTCTTT. The V gene is TRBV5-1, the J gene TRBJ1-1; D is possibly TRBD1 (5 bases). The CDR3 extends over 17 amino acids. Trimming cost V 3 bases and J 1 base, with 19 bases left between them. CDR1 SGHRS and CDR2 YFSETQ come from the germline V gene.

The chain couples TRBV29-1 to TRBJ1-4; TRBD1 matches 11 bases. This CDR3 is built from 16 residues. Germline V CDR1 and CDR2: SQVTM, ANQGSEA. The junction had 14 bases not matched to a gene; V was cut back by 6 bases and J by 8 bases. CDR3 nucleotides: TGCAGCGTGCAAAAGGACAGGGGGCAGCTACGAGAAAAACTGTTTTTT. As protein: CSVQKDRGQLREKLFF. The variable domain in full, completed from reference TRBV29-1 and TRBJ1-4, reads SAVISQKPSRDICQRGTSLTIQCQVDSQVTMMFWYRQQPGQSLTLIATANQGSEATYESGFVIDKFPISRPNLTFSTLTVSNMSPEDSSIYLCSVQKDRGQLREKLFFGSGTQLSVL.